These T cell receptor beta chains were read from a single sample in a study of blood T cell repertoires in COVID-19. Some clones are missing from TCRdb's copy, which holds only in-frame ones; the method was immunoSEQ multiplex PCR. The sample shows 150,000 to 200,000 clones, around 80% of them seen only once. The specimen sequenced was PBMCs or T cells enriched from blood (not recorded which). The receptors here all came from a woman aged 55 to 70 who had recovered from COVID-19. Each CDR3 is given with its conserved first and last residue. The D gene is left open where the match is weak. Size is omitted from some rows. Given values are once, few, many or a class for expanded clones.

>-|TRBV5-1|TRBD1|TRBJ1-2|16
CASSSETGGRSFGYTF
TGCGCCAGCAGCTCGGAGACAGGGGGGAGGTCTTTTGGCTACACCTTC
>-|TRBV5-6|TRBD1|TRBJ1-5|15
CASSFQGTGGQPQHF
TGTGCCAGCAGCTTCCAGGGGACAGGGGGGCAGCCCCAGCATTTT
>-|TRBV6-5|TRBD1|TRBJ2-7|12
CASRRAPGQGAF
TGTGCCAGCAGGCGAGCGCCGGGACAGGGCGCCTTC
>-|TRBV19|TRBD2|TRBJ2-7|15
CASSIATGGGYEQYF
TGTGCCAGTAGTATCGCAACGGGGGGGGGATACGAGCAGTACTTC
>once|TRBV7-3|TRBD2|TRBJ2-2|17
CASSSLAGGGGTGELFF
TGTGCCAGCAGCTCTCTAGCGGGGGGAGGAGGCACCGGGGAGCTGTTTTTT
>-|TRBV19|TRBD1|TRBJ1-2|11
CASKGQLGYTF
TGTGCCAGTAAGGGACAGCTTGGCTACACCTTC
>-|TRBV6-2/TRBV6-3|TRBD2|TRBJ2-1|18
CASSYPTKRGGSYNEQFF
TGTGCCAGCAGTTACCCAACTAAGCGGGGGGGATCCTACAATGAGCAGTTCTTC
>-|TRBV7-3|TRBD2|TRBJ2-1|14
CASSRGGPYNEQFF
TGTGCCAGCAGCCGCGGGGGACCTTACAATGAGCAGTTCTTC
>-|TRBV4-1|TRBD1|TRBJ2-1|16
CASSHLGSGTVNEQFF
TGCGCCAGCAGCCACCTAGGATCCGGGACAGTGAATGAGCAGTTCTTC
>-|TRBV14|-|TRBJ1-3|17
CASSQDRGFGLGNTIYF
TGTGCCAGCAGCCAAGATAGGGGTTTCGGTCTCGGAAACACCATATATTTT
>once|TRBV5-1|TRBD1|TRBJ2-2|16
CASSSPDRSNTGELFF
TGCGCCAGCAGCAGCCCGGACAGGTCGAACACCGGGGAGCTGTTTTTT
>few|TRBV10-1|TRBD2|TRBJ2-1|17
CASSERGTSGPYNEQFF
TGCGCCAGCAGTGAGAGGGGGACTAGCGGCCCCTACAATGAGCAGTTCTTC
>-|TRBV7-2|TRBD2|TRBJ2-3|14
CASKRTSETDTQYF
TGTGCCAGCAAGCGGACTAGCGAAACAGATACGCAGTATTTT
>few|TRBV7-8|TRBD2|TRBJ2-7|15
CASSLVAGGPQEQYF
TGTGCCAGCAGCTTAGTAGCGGGGGGCCCCCAGGAGCAGTACTTC
>once|TRBV6-5|-|TRBJ1-1|13
CASSYRDTTEAFF
TGTGCCAGCAGTTATAGGGACACCACTGAAGCTTTCTTT
>-|TRBV9|TRBD1|TRBJ2-5|15
CASSPTTGNLETQYF
TGTGCCAGCAGCCCGACGACAGGGAATCTCGAGACCCAGTACTTC
>few|TRBV5-6|-|TRBJ1-4|15
CASSLFGRAGEKLFF
TGTGCCAGCAGCTTGTTCGGCAGGGCAGGGGAAAAACTGTTTTTT
>-|TRBV3-1/TRBV3-2|TRBD1|TRBJ1-6|14
CASSPGTGSSPLHF
TGTGCCAGCAGCCCAGGGACAGGGAGTTCACCCCTCCACTTT
>-|TRBV29-1|-|TRBJ1-1|10
CSVTGAEAFF
TGCAGCGTGACGGGTGCTGAAGCTTTCTTT
>-|TRBV15|TRBD2|TRBJ2-7|14
CATSRDFGRSEQYF
TGTGCCACCAGCAGAGATTTCGGGAGGAGCGAGCAGTACTTC
>-|TRBV18|-|TRBJ2-5|15
CASSPPSTGEETQYF
TGTGCCAGCTCACCACCGAGTACAGGTGAAGAGACCCAGTACTTC
>-|TRBV19|-|TRBJ2-7|13
CASSPGHRYEQYF
TGTGCCAGTAGTCCGGGACACCGTTACGAGCAGTACTTC
>-|TRBV29-1|-|TRBJ2-3|15
CSVEGVGGLIDTQYF
TGCAGCGTTGAGGGCGTGGGAGGCCTTATTGATACGCAGTATTTT
>-|TRBV30|-|TRBJ2-6|16
CAWSVRTGNGANVLTF
TGTGCCTGGAGTGTCCGCACAGGGAATGGGGCCAACGTCCTGACTTTC
>-|TRBV30|TRBD1|TRBJ1-1|13
CAWGGQGWTEAFF
TGTGCCTGGGGTGGACAGGGTTGGACTGAAGCTTTCTTT
>-|TRBV4-1|-|TRBJ2-3|15
CASSQRPGLTDTQYF
TGCGCCAGCAGCCAAAGGCCAGGACTCACAGATACGCAGTATTTT
>-|TRBV4-1|-|TRBJ2-3|16
CASSQRWRNFTDTQYF
TGCGCCAGCAGCCAAAGGTGGAGGAACTTCACAGATACGCAGTATTTT
>-|TRBV15|-|TRBJ1-3|14
CAATRSGSGNTIYF
TGTGCCGCCACGAGAAGCGGCTCTGGAAACACCATATATTTT
>-|TRBV7-9|TRBD1|TRBJ1-4|15
CASSYTRGRDEKLFF
TGTGCCAGCAGCTACACCAGGGGGCGGGATGAAAAACTGTTTTTT
>-|TRBV5-1|TRBD1|TRBJ1-2|17
CASRTGTGGDSNYGYTF
TGCGCCAGCCGCACCGGGACAGGGGGCGACTCCAACTATGGCTACACCTTC
>-|TRBV10-1|TRBD2|TRBJ2-1|17
CASSPLGGGREGNEQFF
TGCGCCAGCAGCCCCCTGGGCGGCGGCAGGGAGGGAAATGAGCAGTTCTTC
>-|TRBV15|-|TRBJ2-6|12
CATSHGANVLTF
TGTGCCACCAGCCATGGGGCCAACGTCCTGACTTTC
>-|TRBV29-1|TRBD1|TRBJ2-7|15
CSVELPGQGVYEQYF
TGCAGCGTTGAATTACCGGGACAGGGGGTGTACGAGCAGTACTTC
>-|TRBV30|TRBD1|TRBJ2-5|18
CAFLREDTGERYQETQYF
TGTGCCTTCCTACGGGAAGACACAGGGGAGAGGTACCAAGAGACCCAGTACTTC
>-|TRBV19|-|TRBJ2-5|13
CASSIQGGETQYF
TGTGCCAGTAGTATACAGGGAGGAGAGACCCAGTACTTC
>many|TRBV11-2|TRBD1|TRBJ1-6|15
CASSARDRVYSPLHF
TGTGCCAGCAGCGCCCGGGACAGGGTGTATTCACCCCTCCACTTT
>-|TRBV21-1|-|TRBJ1-1|16
CASSKSRGLHPNKAFF
TGTGCCAGCAGCAAAAGTCGGGGTCTCCACCCCAATAAAGCTTTCTTT
>-|TRBV5-1|TRBD1|TRBJ1-4|14
CASSLGTGIEKLFF
TGCGCCAGCAGCTTAGGGACAGGGATTGAAAAACTGTTTTTT
>-|TRBV6-5|TRBD1|TRBJ2-5|13
CASWDRVTETQYF
TGTGCCAGCTGGGACAGGGTCACAGAGACCCAGTACTTC
>-|TRBV4-1|-|TRBJ2-7|14
CASSLGIPGDEQYF
TGCGCCAGCAGCCTCGGGATTCCGGGGGATGAGCAGTACTTC
>-|TRBV3-1/TRBV3-2|-|TRBJ2-7|13
CASSPTGSYEQYF
TGTGCCAGCAGCCCCACGGGCTCCTACGAGCAGTACTTC
>-|TRBV4-2|TRBD2|TRBJ2-3|18
CASSQEGLAGGAPDTQYF
TGTGCCAGCAGCCAAGAGGGGCTAGCGGGGGGGGCACCAGATACGCAGTATTTT
>-|TRBV13|-|TRBJ1-2|14
CASSLSAGGVGYTF
TGTGCCAGCAGCTTATCGGCGGGGGGCGTCGGCTACACCTTC
>-|TRBV27|-|TRBJ1-6|15
CASSLRGSNNSPLHF
TGTGCCAGCAGTTTGCGGGGGAGCAATAATTCACCCCTCCACTTT
>-|TRBV5-4|TRBD1|TRBJ2-3|15
CASSTGQGKTDTQYF
TGTGCCAGCAGCACGGGACAGGGAAAGACAGATACGCAGTATTTT
>-|TRBV3-1/TRBV3-2|TRBD2|TRBJ2-3|16
CASRDSSGGAIDTQYF
TGTGCCAGCAGGGATTCTAGCGGGGGGGCCATCGATACGCAGTATTTT
>once|TRBV5-5|-|TRBJ1-4|12
CASSLEHEKLFF
TGTGCCAGCAGCTTGGAACACGAAAAACTGTTTTTT